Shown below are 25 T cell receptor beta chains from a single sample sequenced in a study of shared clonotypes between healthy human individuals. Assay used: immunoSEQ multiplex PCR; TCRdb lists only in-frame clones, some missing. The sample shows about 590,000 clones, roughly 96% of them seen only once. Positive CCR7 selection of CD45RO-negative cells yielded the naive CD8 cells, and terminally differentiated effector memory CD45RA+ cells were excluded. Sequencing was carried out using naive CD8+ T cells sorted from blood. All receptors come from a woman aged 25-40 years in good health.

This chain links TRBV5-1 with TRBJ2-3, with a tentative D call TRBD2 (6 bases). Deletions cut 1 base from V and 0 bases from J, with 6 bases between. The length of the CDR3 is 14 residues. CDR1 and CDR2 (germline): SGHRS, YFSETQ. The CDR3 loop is CASSLSGSTDTQYF. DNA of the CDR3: TGCGCCAGCAGCTTGAGCGGGAGCACAGATACGCAGTATTTT.

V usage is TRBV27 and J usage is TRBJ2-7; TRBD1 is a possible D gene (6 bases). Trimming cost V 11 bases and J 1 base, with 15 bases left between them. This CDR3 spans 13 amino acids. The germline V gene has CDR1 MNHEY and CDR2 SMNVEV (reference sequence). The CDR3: CASRLGASYEQYF. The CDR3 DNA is TGTGCCTCCCGTTTGGGGGCATCCTACGAGCAGTACTTC.

In nucleotides, the CDR3 is TGTGCCAGCAGTCCCGAATCATCCACCTACGAGCAGTACTTC. This gives the protein CASSPESSTYEQYF. The chain recombines TRBV6-5 with TRBJ2-7; D gene ambiguous. The V and J ends lost 5 bases and 2 bases respectively, with 13 bases between them. This CDR3 contains 14 residues. Germline V gene lookup returns CDR1 MNHEY and CDR2 SVGAGI.

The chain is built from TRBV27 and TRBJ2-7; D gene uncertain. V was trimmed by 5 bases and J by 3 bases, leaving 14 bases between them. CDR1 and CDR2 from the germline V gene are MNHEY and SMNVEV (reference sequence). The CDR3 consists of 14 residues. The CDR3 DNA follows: TGTGCCAGCAGTGTGAGTCATTCGCTCTACGAGCAGTACTTC. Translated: CASSVSHSLYEQYF.

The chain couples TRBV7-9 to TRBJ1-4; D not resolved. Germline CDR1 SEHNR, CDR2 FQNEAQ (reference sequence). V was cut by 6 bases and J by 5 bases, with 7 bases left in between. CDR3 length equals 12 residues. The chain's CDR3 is CASRQGNEKLFF. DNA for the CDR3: TGTGCCAGCAGGCAAGGGAATGAAAAACTGTTTTTT.

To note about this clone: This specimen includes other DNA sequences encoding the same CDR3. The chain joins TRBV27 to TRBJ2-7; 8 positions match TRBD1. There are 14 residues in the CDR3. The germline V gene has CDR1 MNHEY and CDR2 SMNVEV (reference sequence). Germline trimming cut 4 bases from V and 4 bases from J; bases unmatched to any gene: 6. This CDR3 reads CASSSGTGYYEQYF. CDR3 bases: TGTGCCAGCAGTTCCGGGACAGGTTATTACGAGCAGTACTTC.

In DNA, the CDR3 is TGTGCCAGCAGCGCCGGGACAGGGACATACAATGAGCAGTTCTTC. As protein: CASSAGTGTYNEQFF. This chain uses TRBV2 with TRBJ2-1; 9 nucleotides line up with TRBD1. Germline V gives CDR1 SNHLY, CDR2 FYNNEI. The CDR3 spans 15 residues. The ends lost 6 bases at V and 4 bases at J; junction bases unmatched: 7.

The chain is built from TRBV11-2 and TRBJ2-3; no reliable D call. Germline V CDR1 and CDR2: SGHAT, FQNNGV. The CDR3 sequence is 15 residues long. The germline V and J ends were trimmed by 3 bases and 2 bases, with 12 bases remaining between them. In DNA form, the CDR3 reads TGTGCCAGCAGCTTTGGCGGAGCTTCCACAGATACGCAGTATTTT. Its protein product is CASSFGGASTDTQYF.

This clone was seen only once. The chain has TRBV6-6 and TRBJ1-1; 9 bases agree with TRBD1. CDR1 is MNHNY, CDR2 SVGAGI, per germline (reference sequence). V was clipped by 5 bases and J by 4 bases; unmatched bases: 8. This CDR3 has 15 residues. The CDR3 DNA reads TGTGCCAGCAGTGGCACGGACAGGGGAGGCACTGAAGCTTTCTTT. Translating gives CASSGTDRGGTEAFF.

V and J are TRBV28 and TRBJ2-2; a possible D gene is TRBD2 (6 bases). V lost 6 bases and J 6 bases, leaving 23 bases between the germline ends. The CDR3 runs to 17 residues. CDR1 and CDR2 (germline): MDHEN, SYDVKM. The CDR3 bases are TGTGCCAGCAGAGAAGGGACTCTCTCTTCGTGGGCCGGGGAGCTGTTTTTT. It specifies CASREGTLSSWAGELFF.

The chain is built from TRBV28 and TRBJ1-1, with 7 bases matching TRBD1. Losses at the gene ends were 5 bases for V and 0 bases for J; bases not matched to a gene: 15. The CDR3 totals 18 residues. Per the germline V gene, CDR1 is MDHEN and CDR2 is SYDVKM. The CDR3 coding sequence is TGTGCCAGCAGTCCCCCTTCGTGGGACAGCACCATGAACACTGAAGCTTTCTTT. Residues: CASSPPSWDSTMNTEAFF.

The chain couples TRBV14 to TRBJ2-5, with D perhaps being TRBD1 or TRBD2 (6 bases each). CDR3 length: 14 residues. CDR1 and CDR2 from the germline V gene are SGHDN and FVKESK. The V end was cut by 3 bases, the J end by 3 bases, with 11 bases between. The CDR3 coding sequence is TGTGCCAGCAGCCAGGAGGGGGAGGAAGAGACCCAGTACTTC. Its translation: CASSQEGEEETQYF.

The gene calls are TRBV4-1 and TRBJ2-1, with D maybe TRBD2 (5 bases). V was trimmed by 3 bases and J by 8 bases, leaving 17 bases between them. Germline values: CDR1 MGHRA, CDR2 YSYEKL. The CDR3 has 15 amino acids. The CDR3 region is CASSHNLASVDEQFF. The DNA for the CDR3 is TGCGCCAGCAGCCATAACCTAGCTTCTGTGGATGAGCAGTTCTTC.

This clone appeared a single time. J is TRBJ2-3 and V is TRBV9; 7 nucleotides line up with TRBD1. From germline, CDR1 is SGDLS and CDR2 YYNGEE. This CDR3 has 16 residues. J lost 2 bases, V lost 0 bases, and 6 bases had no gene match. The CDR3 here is CASSVGRTGPTDTQYF. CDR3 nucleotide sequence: TGTGCCAGCAGCGTAGGCAGGACAGGCCCCACAGATACGCAGTATTTT.

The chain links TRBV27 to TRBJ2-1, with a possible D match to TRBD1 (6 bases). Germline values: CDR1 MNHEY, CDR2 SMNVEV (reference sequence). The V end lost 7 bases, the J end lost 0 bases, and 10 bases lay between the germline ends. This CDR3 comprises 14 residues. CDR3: CASNSGASYNEQFF. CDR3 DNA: TGTGCCAGCAACTCAGGGGCCTCCTACAATGAGCAGTTCTTC.

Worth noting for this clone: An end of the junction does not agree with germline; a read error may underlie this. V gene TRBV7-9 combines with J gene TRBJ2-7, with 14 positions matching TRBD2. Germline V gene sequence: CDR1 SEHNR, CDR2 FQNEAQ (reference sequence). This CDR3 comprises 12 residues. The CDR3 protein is CASSLGLAGERF. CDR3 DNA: TGTGCCAGCAGCTTGGGACTAGCGGGAGAACGCTTC.

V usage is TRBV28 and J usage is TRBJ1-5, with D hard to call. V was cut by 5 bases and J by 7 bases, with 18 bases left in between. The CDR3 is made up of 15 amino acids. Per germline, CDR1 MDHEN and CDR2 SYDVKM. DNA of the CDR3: TGTGCCAGCAGTCACGGGGTCGCAGCGGGGCAGCCCCAGCATTTT. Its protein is CASSHGVAAGQPQHF. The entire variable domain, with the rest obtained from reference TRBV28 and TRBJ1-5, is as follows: DVKVTQSSRYLVKRTGEKVFLECVQDMDHENMFWYRQDPGLGLRLIYFSYDVKMKEKGDIPEGYSVSREKKERFSLILESASTNQTSMYLCASSHGVAAGQPQHFGDGTRLSIL.

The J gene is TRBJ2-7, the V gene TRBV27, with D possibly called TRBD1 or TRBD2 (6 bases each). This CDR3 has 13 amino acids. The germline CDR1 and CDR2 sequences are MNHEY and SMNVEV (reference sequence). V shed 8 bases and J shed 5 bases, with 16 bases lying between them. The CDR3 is CASRHLGGDEQYF. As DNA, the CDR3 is TGTGCCAGCCGCCACCTGGGGGGCGACGAGCAGTACTTC.

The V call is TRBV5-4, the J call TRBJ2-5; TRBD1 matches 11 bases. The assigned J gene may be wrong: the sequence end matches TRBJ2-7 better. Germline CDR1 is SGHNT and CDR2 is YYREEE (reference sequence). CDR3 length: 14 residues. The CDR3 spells CASSPGTGGYEQYF. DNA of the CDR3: TGTGCCAGCAGTCCCGGGACAGGGGGCTACGAGCAGTACTTC.

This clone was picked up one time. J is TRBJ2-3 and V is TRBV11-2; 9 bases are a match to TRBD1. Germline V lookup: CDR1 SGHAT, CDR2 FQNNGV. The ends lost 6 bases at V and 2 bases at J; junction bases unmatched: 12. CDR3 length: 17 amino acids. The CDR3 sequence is CASSNLLGTGPTDTQYF. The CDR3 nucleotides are TGTGCCAGCAGTAACCTTCTCGGGACAGGGCCCACAGATACGCAGTATTTT.

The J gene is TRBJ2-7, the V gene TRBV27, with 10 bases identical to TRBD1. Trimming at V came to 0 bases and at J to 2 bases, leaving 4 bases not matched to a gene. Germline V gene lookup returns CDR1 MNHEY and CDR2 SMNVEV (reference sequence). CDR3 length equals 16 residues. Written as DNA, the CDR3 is TGTGCCAGCAGTTTATCGACAGGGGGCTTTCCCTACGAGCAGTACTTC. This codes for CASSLSTGGFPYEQYF.

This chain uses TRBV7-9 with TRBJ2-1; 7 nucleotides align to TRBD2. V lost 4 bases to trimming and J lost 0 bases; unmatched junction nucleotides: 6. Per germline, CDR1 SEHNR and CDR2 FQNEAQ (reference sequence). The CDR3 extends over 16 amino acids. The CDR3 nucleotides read TGTGCCAGCAGCTCCCTAGCGGAACGCTCCTACAATGAGCAGTTCTTC. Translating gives CASSSLAERSYNEQFF.

The CDR3 coding sequence is TGTGCCAGCAGTTTACAATGGGGGGAAGGGAGGGCCTATGGCTACACCTTC. Its protein product is CASSLQWGEGRAYGYTF. The chain uses TRBV27 and TRBJ1-2; D possibly corresponds to TRBD1 (5 bases). The CDR3 runs to 17 residues. The germline gives CDR1 MNHEY, CDR2 SMNVEV (reference sequence). The ends were cut back, 2 bases at V and 4 bases at J, with 20 bases in the middle.

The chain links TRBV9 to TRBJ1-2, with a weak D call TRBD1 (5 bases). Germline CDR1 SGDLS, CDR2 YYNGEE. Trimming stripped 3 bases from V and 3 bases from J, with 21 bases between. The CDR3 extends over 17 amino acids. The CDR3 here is CASSATTSRELDYGYTF. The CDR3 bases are TGTGCCAGCAGCGCGACGACCTCCAGGGAGCTAGACTATGGCTACACCTTC.

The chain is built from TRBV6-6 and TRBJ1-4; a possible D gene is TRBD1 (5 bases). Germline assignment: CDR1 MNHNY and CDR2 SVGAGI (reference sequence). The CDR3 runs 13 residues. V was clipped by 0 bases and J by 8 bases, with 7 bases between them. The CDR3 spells CASSYSGDEKLFF. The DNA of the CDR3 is TGTGCCAGCAGTTACTCTGGGGACGAAAAACTGTTTTTT.